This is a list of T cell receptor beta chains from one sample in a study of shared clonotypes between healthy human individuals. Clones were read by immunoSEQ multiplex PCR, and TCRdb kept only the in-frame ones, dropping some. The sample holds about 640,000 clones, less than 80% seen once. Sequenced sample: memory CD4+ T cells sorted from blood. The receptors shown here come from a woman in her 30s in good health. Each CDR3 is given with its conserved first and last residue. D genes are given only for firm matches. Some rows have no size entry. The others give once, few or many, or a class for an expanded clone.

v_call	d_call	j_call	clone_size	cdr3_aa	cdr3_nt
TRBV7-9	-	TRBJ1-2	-	CASSPVGYYGYTF	TGTGCCAGCAGCCCAGTCGGGTACTATGGCTACACCTTC
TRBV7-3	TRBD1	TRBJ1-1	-	CASSLTGQGNTEAFF	TGTGCCAGCAGCTTAACGGGACAGGGGAACACTGAAGCTTTCTTT
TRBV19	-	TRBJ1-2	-	CASSSTGFDGYTF	TGTGCCAGTAGTTCAACAGGGTTTGATGGCTACACCTTC
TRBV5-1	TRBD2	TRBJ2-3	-	CASNGAGEITDTQYF	TGCGCCAGCAATGGGGCGGGGGAGATCACAGATACGCAGTATTTT
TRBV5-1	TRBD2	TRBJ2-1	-	CASSLALGLAGGDEQFF	TGCGCCAGCAGCTTGGCCCTGGGGCTAGCGGGAGGGGATGAGCAGTTCTTC
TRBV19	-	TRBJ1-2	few	CASSTGTQNYGYTF	TGTGCCAGTAGTACCGGGACACAGAACTATGGCTACACCTTC
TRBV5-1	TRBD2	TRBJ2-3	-	CASSWGLAGNVDTQYF	TGCGCCAGCAGCTGGGGACTAGCGGGAAATGTGGATACGCAGTATTTT
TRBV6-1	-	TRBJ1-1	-	CASSVGVGRTVTEAFF	TGTGCCAGCAGTGTAGGGGTGGGACGGACCGTCACTGAAGCTTTCTTT
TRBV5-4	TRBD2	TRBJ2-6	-	CASSFRSLAGGPGANVLTF	TGTGCCAGCAGCTTCCGGTCACTAGCGGGAGGTCCTGGGGCCAACGTCCTGACTTTC
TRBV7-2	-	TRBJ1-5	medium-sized	CASTGGQYDQPQHF	TGTGCCAGCACGGGCGGCCAGTATGATCAGCCCCAGCATTTT
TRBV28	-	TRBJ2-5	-	CASSSPSEGGQETQYF	TGTGCCAGCAGTTCACCCTCGGAGGGCGGCCAAGAGACCCAGTACTTC
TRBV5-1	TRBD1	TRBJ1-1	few	CASSFWGTGETEAFF	TGCGCCAGCAGCTTTTGGGGGACAGGGGAGACTGAAGCTTTCTTT
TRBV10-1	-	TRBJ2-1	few	CASSEPTGSHQFF	TGCGCCAGCAGTGAGCCCACTGGGAGCCACCAGTTCTTC
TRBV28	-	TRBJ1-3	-	CASSSVNTIYF	TGTGCCAGCAGTTCTGTGAACACCATATATTTT
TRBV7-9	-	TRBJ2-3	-	CASSLGGPRSDTQYF	TGTGCCAGCAGCTTAGGGGGTCCCCGCTCAGATACGCAGTATTTT
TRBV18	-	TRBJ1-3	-	CASSRDVRPAGTIYF	TGTGCCAGCTCCCGGGACGTCCGCCCGGCGGGCACCATATATTTT
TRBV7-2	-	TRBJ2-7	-	CASSLSTIYEQYF	TGTGCCAGCAGCTTGTCAACCATCTACGAGCAGTACTTC
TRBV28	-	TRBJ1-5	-	CASRPGLQNQPQHF	TGTGCCAGCAGACCGGGACTTCAGAATCAGCCCCAGCATTTT
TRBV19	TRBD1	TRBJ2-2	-	CASSDRGRDTGELFF	TGTGCCAGTAGTGACAGGGGGCGCGACACCGGGGAGCTGTTTTTT
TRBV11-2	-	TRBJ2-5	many	CASSLGQETQYF	TGTGCCAGCAGCTTAGGGCAAGAGACCCAGTACTTC
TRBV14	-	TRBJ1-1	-	CASSLQRNRVTEAFF	TGTGCCAGCAGCCTACAGCGGAACAGGGTCACTGAAGCTTTCTTT
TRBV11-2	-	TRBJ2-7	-	CASSPRDSSYEQYF	TGTGCCAGCAGCCCGCGGGACAGTTCCTACGAGCAGTACTTC
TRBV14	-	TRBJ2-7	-	CASSPLTGPYYEQYF	TGTGCCAGCAGCCCCCTCACGGGACCTTACTACGAGCAGTACTTC
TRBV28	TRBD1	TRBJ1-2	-	CASSFPRTGHYGYTF	TGTGCCAGCAGTTTCCCCCGGACAGGGCACTATGGCTACACCTTC
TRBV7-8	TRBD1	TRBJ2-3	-	CASSLRVPTGTDWDTQYF	TGTGCCAGCAGCTTAAGAGTACCCACCGGGACAGACTGGGATACGCAGTATTTT
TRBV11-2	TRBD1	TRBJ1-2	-	CASSLYRGGDYGYTF	TGTGCCAGCAGCTTATATAGAGGGGGCGACTATGGCTACACCTTC
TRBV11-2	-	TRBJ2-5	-	CASSAPYLFSGVKETQYF	TGTGCCAGCAGCGCGCCATACCTCTTTTCGGGAGTAAAAGAGACCCAGTACTTC
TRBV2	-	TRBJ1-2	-	CASTYRTPPGGYTF	TGTGCCAGCACCTACAGGACCCCTCCTGGGGGCTACACCTTC
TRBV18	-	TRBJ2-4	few	CASRGGTGIQYF	TGTGCCAGCCGTGGCGGGACGGGCATTCAGTACTTC
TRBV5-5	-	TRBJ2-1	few	CASSLVGISGYAEFF	TGTGCCAGCAGCTTGGTGGGGATAAGCGGGTATGCAGAGTTCTTC
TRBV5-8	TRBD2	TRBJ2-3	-	CASSLGSGFLAGDTQYF	TGTGCCAGCAGCTTGGGCTCCGGGTTCCTAGCGGGAGATACGCAGTATTTT
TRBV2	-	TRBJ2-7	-	CATKLEEAYEQYF	TGTGCCACCAAACTAGAAGAGGCCTACGAGCAGTACTTC
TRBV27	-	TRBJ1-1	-	CASSYEDRTEAFF	TGTGCCAGCAGTTACGAGGACAGAACTGAAGCTTTCTTT
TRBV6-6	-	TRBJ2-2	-	CASSQDPQAGELFF	TGTGCCAGCAGTCAAGACCCACAGGCCGGGGAGCTGTTTTTT
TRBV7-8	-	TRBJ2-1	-	CASSPNYNEQFF	TGTGCCAGCAGCCCAAATTACAATGAGCAGTTCTTC
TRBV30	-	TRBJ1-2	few	CAWSVGGDAYGYTF	TGTGCCTGGAGTGTTGGAGGGGACGCCTATGGCTACACCTTC
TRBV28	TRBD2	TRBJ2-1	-	CASSTLAGGIHNEQFF	TGTGCCAGCAGTACATTAGCGGGAGGAATCCACAATGAGCAGTTCTTC
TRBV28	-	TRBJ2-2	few	CASSFTSEPFGGELFF	TGTGCCAGCAGTTTCACGTCGGAACCGTTTGGCGGGGAGCTGTTTTTT
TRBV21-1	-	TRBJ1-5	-	CASSRDSLSNQPQHF	TGTGCCAGCAGCCGGGACAGTCTGAGCAATCAGCCCCAGCATTTT
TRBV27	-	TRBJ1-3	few	CASRRGNTIYF	TGTGCCAGCAGGAGAGGAAACACCATATATTTT
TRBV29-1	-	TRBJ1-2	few	CSVEDPGWSGYTF	TGCAGCGTTGAAGATCCGGGGTGGAGTGGCTACACCTTC
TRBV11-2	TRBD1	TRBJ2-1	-	CASSPGTGGRSQQFF	TGTGCCAGCAGCCCCGGGACAGGGGGCCGGTCCCAGCAGTTCTTC
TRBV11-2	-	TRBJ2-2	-	CASSFFRLDGELFF	TGTGCCAGCAGCTTCTTCCGGCTGGACGGGGAGCTGTTTTTT
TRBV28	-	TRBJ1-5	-	CASSFMRGDQPQHF	TGTGCCAGCAGTTTCATGCGGGGGGATCAGCCCCAGCATTTT
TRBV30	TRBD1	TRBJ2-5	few	CAWRPTGGELKETQYF	TGTGCCTGGAGGCCCACAGGGGGCGAGCTTAAAGAGACCCAGTACTTC
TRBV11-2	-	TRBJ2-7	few	CASSLEVGGTYYEQYF	TGTGCCAGCAGCTTAGAAGTTGGAGGGACTTACTACGAGCAGTACTTC
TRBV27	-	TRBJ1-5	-	CASSGSGTGEQPQHF	TGTGCCAGCAGTGGATCAGGGACCGGGGAGCAGCCCCAGCATTTT
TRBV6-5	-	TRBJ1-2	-	CASTRGLNYGYTF	TGTGCCAGCACTAGGGGACTGAACTATGGCTACACCTTC
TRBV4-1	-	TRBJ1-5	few	CASSQGLDGGAKQPQHF	TGCGCCAGCAGCCAAGGGCTGGATGGGGGGGCCAAACAGCCCCAGCATTTT
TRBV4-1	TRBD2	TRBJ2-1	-	CASSQIAGGEFF	TGCGCCAGCAGCCAGATAGCGGGAGGGGAGTTCTTC
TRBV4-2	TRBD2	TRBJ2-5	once	CASSQDRRLAGGTGGETQYF	TGTGCCAGCAGCCAAGATCGTCGACTAGCGGGAGGGACGGGGGGAGAGACCCAGTACTTC
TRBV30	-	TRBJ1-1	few	CAWSGQFYTEAFF	TGTGCCTGGAGTGGACAGTTTTACACTGAAGCTTTCTTT